The clone carrying this TCR beta chain was seen ten or more times. Its antigen is not identified. The data stem from a study of CD8 T cells in ankylosing spondylitis. General study findings and limits: Disease-linked clones bore a CD8+ phenotype, appearing relatively rarely in peripheral blood. As reported, disease-linked clones showed significant enrichment in matched ankylosing spondylitis synovial fluid. Previously reported in reactive arthritis synovial fluid and blood were some of the motif variants.

TCRdb itself ran the 5' RACE reads through MiXCR, one entry per CDR3 protein. The sample contains under 250,000 distinct CDR3 sequences, approximately 7.6% of which appear only once. The CDR3 has 12 amino acids. The germline CDR1 and CDR2 sequences are SQVTM and ANQGSEA. Trimming removed 6 bases at V and 3 bases at J, with 11 bases between. Material: blood, either unsorted or a sorted T cell fraction (not recorded which). The receptor was derived from a female donor with ankylosing spondylitis or in good health (not recorded which). The gene calls are TRBV29-1 and TRBJ1-2; D is undetermined. The CDR3 is CSVDAIYYGYTF. CDR3 sequence (DNA): TGCAGCGTAGACGCCATTTACTATGGCTACACCTTC.